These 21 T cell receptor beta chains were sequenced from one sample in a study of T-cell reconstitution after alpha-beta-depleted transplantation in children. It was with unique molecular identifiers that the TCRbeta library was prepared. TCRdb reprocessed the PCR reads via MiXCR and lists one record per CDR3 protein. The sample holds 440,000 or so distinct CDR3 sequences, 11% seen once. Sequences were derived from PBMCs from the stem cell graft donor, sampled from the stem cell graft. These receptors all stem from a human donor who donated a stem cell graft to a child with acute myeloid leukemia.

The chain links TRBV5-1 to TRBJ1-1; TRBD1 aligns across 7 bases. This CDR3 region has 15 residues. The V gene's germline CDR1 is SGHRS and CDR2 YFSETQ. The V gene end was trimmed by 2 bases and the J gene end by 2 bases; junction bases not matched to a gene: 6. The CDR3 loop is CASSLNRDSNTEAFF. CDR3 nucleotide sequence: TGCGCCAGCAGCTTAAACCGGGACAGCAACACTGAAGCTTTCTTT. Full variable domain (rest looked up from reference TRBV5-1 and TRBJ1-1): KAGVTQTPRYLIKTRGQQVTLSCSPISGHRSVSWYQQTPGQGLQFLFEYFSETQRNKGNFPGRFSGRQFSNSRSEMNVSTLELGDSALYLCASSLNRDSNTEAFFGQGTRLTVV.

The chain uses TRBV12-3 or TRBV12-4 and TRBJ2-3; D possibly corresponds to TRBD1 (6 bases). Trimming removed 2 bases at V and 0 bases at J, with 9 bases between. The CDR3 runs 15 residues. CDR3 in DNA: TGTGCCAGCAGTTTAACCGACAGGAGCACAGATACGCAGTATTTT. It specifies CASSLTDRSTDTQYF.

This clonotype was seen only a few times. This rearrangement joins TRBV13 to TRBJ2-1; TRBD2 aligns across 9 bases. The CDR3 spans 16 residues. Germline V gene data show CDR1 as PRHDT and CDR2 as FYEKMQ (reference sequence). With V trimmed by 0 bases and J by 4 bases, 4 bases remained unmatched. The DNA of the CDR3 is TGTGCCAGCAGCTTAGGCGGACTAGCGATTTACAATGAGCAGTTCTTC. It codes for CASSLGGLAIYNEQFF.

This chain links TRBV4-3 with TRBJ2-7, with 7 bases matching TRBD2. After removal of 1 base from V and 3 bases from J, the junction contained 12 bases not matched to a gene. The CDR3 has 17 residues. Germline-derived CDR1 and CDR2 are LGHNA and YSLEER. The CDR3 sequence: CASSQVSSGDVVYEQYF. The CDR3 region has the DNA TGCGCCAGCAGCCAAGTATCTAGCGGAGACGTGGTCTACGAGCAGTACTTC.

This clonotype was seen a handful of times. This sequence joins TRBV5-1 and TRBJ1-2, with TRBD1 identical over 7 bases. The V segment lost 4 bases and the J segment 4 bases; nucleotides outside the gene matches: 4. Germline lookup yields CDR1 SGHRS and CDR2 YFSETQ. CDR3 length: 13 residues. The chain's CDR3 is CASSGQEIYGYTF. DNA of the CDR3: TGCGCCAGCAGCGGACAGGAAATCTATGGCTACACCTTC.

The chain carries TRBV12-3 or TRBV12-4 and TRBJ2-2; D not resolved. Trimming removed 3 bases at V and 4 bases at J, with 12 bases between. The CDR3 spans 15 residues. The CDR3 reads CASSLGRPTTGELFF. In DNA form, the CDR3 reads TGTGCCAGCAGTTTGGGCCGCCCAACCACCGGGGAGCTGTTTTTT.

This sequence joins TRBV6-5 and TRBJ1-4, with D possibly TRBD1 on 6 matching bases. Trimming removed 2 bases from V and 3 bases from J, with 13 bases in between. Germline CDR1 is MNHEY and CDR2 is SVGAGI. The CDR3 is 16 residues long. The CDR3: CASSYGGAGSNEKLFF. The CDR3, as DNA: TGTGCCAGCAGTTACGGGGGCGCTGGCTCTAATGAAAAACTGTTTTTT.

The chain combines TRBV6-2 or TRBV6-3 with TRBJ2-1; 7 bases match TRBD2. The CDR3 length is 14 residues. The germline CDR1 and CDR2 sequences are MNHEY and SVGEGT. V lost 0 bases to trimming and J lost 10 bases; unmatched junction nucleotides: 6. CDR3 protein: CASSYSGTITEQFF. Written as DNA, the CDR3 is TGTGCCAGCAGTTACTCAGGGACTATTACGGAGCAGTTCTTC.

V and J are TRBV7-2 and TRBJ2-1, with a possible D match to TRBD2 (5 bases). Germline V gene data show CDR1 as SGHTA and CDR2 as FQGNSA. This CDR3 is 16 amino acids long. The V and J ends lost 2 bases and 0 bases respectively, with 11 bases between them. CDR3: CASSLLWESSYNEQFF. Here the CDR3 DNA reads TGTGCCAGCAGCTTATTGTGGGAGAGCTCCTACAATGAGCAGTTCTTC.

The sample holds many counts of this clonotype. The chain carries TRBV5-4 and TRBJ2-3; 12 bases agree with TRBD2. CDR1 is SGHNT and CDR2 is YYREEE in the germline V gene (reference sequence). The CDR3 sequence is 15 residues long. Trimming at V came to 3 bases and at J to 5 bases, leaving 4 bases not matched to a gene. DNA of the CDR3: TGTGCCAGCAGCTCAACGACTAGCGGGGGAGATACGCAGTATTTT. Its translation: CASSSTTSGGDTQYF. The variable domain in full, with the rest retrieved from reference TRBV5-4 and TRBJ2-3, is ETGVTQSPTHLIKTRGQQVTLRCSSQSGHNTVSWYQQALGQGPQFIFQYYREEENGRGNFPPRFSGLQFPNYSSELNVNALELDDSALYLCASSSTTSGGDTQYFGPGTRLTVL.

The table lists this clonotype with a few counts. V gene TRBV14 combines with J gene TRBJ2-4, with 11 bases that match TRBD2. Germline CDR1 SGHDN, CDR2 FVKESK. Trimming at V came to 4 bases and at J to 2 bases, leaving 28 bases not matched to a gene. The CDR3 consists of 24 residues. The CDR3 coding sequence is TGTGCCAGCAGCCCGAAATCCGGGGGTCTATGGGTAGCGGGAGGGGTTCGGACCAAAAACATTCAGTACTTC. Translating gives CASSPKSGGLWVAGGVRTKNIQYF.

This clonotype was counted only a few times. CDR3 DNA: TGTGCCAGCAGCGGGACTACTCCGAGTCCTAGGGAGCAGTACTTC. It codes for CASSGTTPSPREQYF. The rearrangement uses TRBV12-3 or TRBV12-4 and TRBJ2-7; 7 bases fit TRBD2. V gave up 6 bases and J gave up 7 bases; unmatched junction bases: 15. The CDR3 has 15 residues.

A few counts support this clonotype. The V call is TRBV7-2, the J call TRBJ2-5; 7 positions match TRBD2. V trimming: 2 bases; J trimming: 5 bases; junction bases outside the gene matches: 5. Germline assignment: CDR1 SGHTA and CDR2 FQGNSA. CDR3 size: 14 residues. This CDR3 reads CASSLFGGGETQYF. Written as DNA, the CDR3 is TGTGCCAGCAGCTTATTTGGGGGAGGGGAGACCCAGTACTTC.

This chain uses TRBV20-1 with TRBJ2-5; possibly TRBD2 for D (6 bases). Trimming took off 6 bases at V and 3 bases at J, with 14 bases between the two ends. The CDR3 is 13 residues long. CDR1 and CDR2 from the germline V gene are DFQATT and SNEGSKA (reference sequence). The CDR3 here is CSADSGGKETQYF. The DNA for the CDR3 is TGCAGTGCGGATAGCGGAGGGAAAGAGACCCAGTACTTC.

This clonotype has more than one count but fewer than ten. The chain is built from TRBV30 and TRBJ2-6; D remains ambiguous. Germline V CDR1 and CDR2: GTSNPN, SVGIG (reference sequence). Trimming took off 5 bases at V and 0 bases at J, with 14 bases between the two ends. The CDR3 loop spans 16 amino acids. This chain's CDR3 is CAWRFRGDSGANVLTF. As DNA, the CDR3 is TGTGCCTGGCGTTTTCGTGGCGACTCTGGGGCCAACGTCCTGACTTTC.

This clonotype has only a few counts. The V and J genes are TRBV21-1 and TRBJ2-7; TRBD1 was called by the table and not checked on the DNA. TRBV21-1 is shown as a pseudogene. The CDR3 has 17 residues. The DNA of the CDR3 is TGTGCCAGCAGCAAAGCGCGGCTGGGGACAGGCCTCCTAGGACAGTACGTC. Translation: CASSKARLGTGLLGQYV.

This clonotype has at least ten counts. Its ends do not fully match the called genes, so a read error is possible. The CDR3 nucleotides read TGCGCCAGCAGTTACGGGACCTTGAACACTGAAGCTTTCTTT. Translation: CASSYGTLNTEAFF. The chain has TRBV6-5 and TRBJ1-1; D may be TRBD1 (5 bases). The V gene's germline CDR1 is MNHEY and CDR2 SVGAGI. CDR3 size: 14 residues.

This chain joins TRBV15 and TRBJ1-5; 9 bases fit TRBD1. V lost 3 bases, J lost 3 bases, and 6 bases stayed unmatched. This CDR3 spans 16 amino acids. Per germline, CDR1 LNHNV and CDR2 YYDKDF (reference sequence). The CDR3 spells CATSSEGQGPNQPQHF. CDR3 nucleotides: TGTGCCACCAGCAGCGAGGGACAGGGCCCCAATCAGCCCCAGCATTTT.

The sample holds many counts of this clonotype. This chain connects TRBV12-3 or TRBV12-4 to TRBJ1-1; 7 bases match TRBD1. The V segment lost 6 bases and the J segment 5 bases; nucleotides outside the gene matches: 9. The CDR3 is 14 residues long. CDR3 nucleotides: TGTGCCAGCAGAATACAGGGGAGTCGGACTGAAGCTTTCTTT. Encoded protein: CASRIQGSRTEAFF.

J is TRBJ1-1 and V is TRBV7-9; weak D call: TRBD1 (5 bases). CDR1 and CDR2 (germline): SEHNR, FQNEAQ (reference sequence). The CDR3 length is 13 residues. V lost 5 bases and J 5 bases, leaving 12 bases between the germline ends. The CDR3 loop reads CASSTKGVTEAFF. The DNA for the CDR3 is TGTGCCAGCAGCACAAAAGGGGTTACTGAAGCTTTCTTT.

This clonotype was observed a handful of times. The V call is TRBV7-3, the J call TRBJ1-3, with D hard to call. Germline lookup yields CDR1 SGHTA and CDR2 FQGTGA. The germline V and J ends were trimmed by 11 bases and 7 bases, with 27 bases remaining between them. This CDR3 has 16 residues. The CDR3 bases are TGTGCCCCCTCGCGAGGGCCAGACTGGGCCAGGAACACCATATATTTT. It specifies CAPSRGPDWARNTIYF.